The 16 T cell receptor beta chains below come from one sample, sequenced in a study of cytomegalovirus exposure and HLA in healthy donors. 13 Jbeta primers and 60 Vbeta primers were used for the PCR. TCRdb's table, derived via immunoSEQ multiplex PCR, lists solely in-frame clones and lacks some. The data show some 180,000 clones, with 77% seen just once and 1.4% held by the top ten. Sequenced material: PBMCs. These receptors all come from a young man in good health and CMV-seronegative.

Only one count was recorded for this clone. The chain carries TRBV7-9 and TRBJ2-1; 7 positions agree with TRBD2. The CDR3 spans 16 residues. Germline CDR1 is SEHNR and CDR2 is FQNEAQ (reference sequence). Unmatched junction bases numbered 13, after V lost 5 bases and J lost 6 bases. In nucleotides, the CDR3 is TGTGCCAGCAGCGCCCCCCGGGCGGGAGATCCCAATGAGCAGTTCTTC. This gives the protein CASSAPRAGDPNEQFF. Based on the CDR3 plus reference TRBV7-9 and TRBJ2-1, the full variable domain is DTGVSQNPRHKITKRGQNVTFRCDPISEHNRLYWYRQTLGQGPEFLTYFQNEAQLEKSRLLSDRFSAERPKGSFSTLEIQRTEQGDSAMYLCASSAPRAGDPNEQFFGPGTRLTVL.

This clone appeared a single time. J is TRBJ2-5 and V is TRBV7-9; the D gene is possibly TRBD1 (7 bases). Germline assignment: CDR1 SEHNR and CDR2 FQNEAQ (reference sequence). This CDR3 region has 16 residues. V lost 5 bases, J lost 2 bases, and 18 bases lay in between. The CDR3 loop reads CASSPRRPGGQETQYF. The CDR3 nucleotides read TGTGCCAGCAGCCCTCGCAGGCCAGGGGGGCAAGAGACCCAGTACTTC.

The chain recombines TRBV15 with TRBJ2-5; D might be TRBD2 (6 bases). In germline, CDR1 is LNHNV, CDR2 YYDKDF (reference sequence). V lost 2 bases to trimming and J lost 5 bases, with 18 bases between them. CDR3 size: 16 residues. The CDR3 sequence is CATSRPLGGIWETQYF. For the CDR3, the DNA is TGTGCCACCAGCAGACCCCTCGGCGGGATCTGGGAGACCCAGTACTTC.

CDR3 sequence (DNA): TGTGCCAGCAGCTTGAGGGGACTAGCGGGAGCTTACGAGCAGTACTTC. It codes for CASSLRGLAGAYEQYF. V and J are TRBV5-8 and TRBJ2-7; 14 nucleotides match TRBD2. The trim removed 1 base at V and 4 bases at J, leaving 4 bases unmatched. Germline CDR1 and CDR2: SGHTS and YDEGEE. The CDR3 covers 16 residues.

The sample holds a few counts of this clone. The CDR3 protein is CASSMVRDSYEQYF. For the CDR3, the DNA is TGTGCCAGTAGTATGGTCAGGGACTCCTACGAGCAGTACTTC. V gene TRBV19 combines with J gene TRBJ2-7; TRBD1 is a possible D gene (5 bases). In germline, CDR1 is LNHDA, CDR2 SQIVND (reference sequence). The V end was cut by 3 bases, the J end by 0 bases, with 9 bases between. The CDR3 runs 14 residues.

The CDR3 bases are TGCAGCGTCCGGGGGATAACGTTTTTTCACGAGTCGGGGCCACAAGAGACCCAGTACTTC. Amino acid sequence: CSVRGITFFHESGPQETQYF. The rearrangement uses TRBV29-1 and TRBJ2-5, with D tentatively TRBD2 (6 bases). V gave up 6 bases and J gave up 2 bases, with 34 bases separating them. The germline V gene encodes CDR1 SQVTM and CDR2 ANQGSEA. The CDR3 spans 20 residues.

V usage is TRBV4-1 and J usage is TRBJ1-2; 10 bases are a match to TRBD1. The CDR3 has 16 amino acids. The germline V gene has CDR1 MGHRA and CDR2 YSYEKL. The trim removed 0 bases at V and 2 bases at J, leaving 3 bases unmatched. The CDR3 DNA reads as TGCGCCAGCAGCCAAGAGGGGGGACAGGGGAACTATGGCTACACCTTC. It is translated as CASSQEGGQGNYGYTF.

The chain links TRBV30 to TRBJ2-7; D unclear. The CDR3 length is 13 residues. Trimming took off 2 bases at V and 9 bases at J, with 17 bases between the two ends. Germline V gene data show CDR1 as GTSNPN and CDR2 as SVGIG (reference sequence). CDR3 amino acids: CAWSTSRSSVQYF. The DNA for the CDR3 is TGTGCCTGGAGTACATCCCGTTCCTCCGTGCAGTACTTC.

The sample holds one count of this clone. The V gene is TRBV6-6, the J gene TRBJ1-1, with 10 bases identical to TRBD1. CDR3 length: 14 amino acids. CDR1 is MNHNY, CDR2 SVGAGI, per germline (reference sequence). With 9 bases clipped from V and 0 bases from J, the junction kept 4 bases outside the gene matches. The CDR3 is CASRQGALNTEAFF. The CDR3 DNA follows: TGTGCCAGTAGACAGGGGGCTTTGAACACTGAAGCTTTCTTT.

The chain couples TRBV13 to TRBJ2-1; 12 bases fit TRBD2. V lost 1 base, J lost 5 bases, and 3 bases stayed unmatched. The CDR3 sequence is 16 residues long. The germline gives CDR1 PRHDT, CDR2 FYEKMQ (reference sequence). The CDR3 reads CASSLALAGGHNEQFF. CDR3 sequence (DNA): TGTGCCAGCAGCTTAGCACTAGCGGGGGGCCACAATGAGCAGTTCTTC.

The rearrangement joins TRBV5-4 to TRBJ2-1; TRBD2 matches at 9 bases. CDR3 length: 16 amino acids. Trimming at V came to 3 bases and at J to 3 bases, leaving 7 bases not matched to a gene. Germline V gives CDR1 SGHNT, CDR2 YYREEE (reference sequence). The CDR3 protein is CASSSKREVVYNEQFF. The CDR3 nucleotides are TGTGCCAGCAGCTCTAAGCGGGAGGTGGTCTACAATGAGCAGTTCTTC.

Note on this clone: Other DNA variants within this sample encode the same CDR3. The rearrangement joins TRBV28 to TRBJ2-7, with TRBD1 matching 7 bases. V was pared by 4 bases and J by 0 bases, with 3 bases of the junction left unmatched. The CDR3 loop spans 14 amino acids. Germline CDR1 MDHEN, CDR2 SYDVKM. The CDR3 DNA sequence: TGTGCCAGCAGTTCGACAGGGTTCTCCTACGAGCAGTACTTC. It encodes CASSSTGFSYEQYF.

This sequence joins TRBV29-1 and TRBJ2-7; perhaps TRBD2 as D (6 bases). Trimming cost V 7 bases and J 7 bases, with 20 bases left between them. Per the germline V gene, CDR1 is SQVTM and CDR2 is ANQGSEA. CDR3 size: 13 residues. This CDR3 is CSGEISRGGEQYF. The CDR3 DNA reads as TGCAGCGGTGAGATTAGCCGGGGAGGTGAGCAGTACTTC.

The chain has TRBV5-1 and TRBJ2-5, with 7 nucleotides matching TRBD1. Near its end, the DNA agrees better with TRBJ2-7, so the J call may be wrong. CDR1 is SGHRS and CDR2 is YFSETQ in the germline V gene. The CDR3 loop spans 14 amino acids. CDR3: CASSPLTGSHEQYF. The DNA for the CDR3 is TGCGCCAGCAGCCCGTTGACAGGGTCCCACGAGCAGTACTTC.

For this clone: The junction does not match germline at one end; this may be a read error. This chain uses TRBV7-3 with TRBJ2-1, with TRBD2 matching over 8 bases. Germline V gene sequence: CDR1 SGHTA, CDR2 FQGTGA. The CDR3 spans 19 residues. CDR3 region: CANSVIGGIAGRPYNEQFF. Here the CDR3 DNA reads TGTGCCAACAGCGTAATTGGGGGGATAGCGGGGCGACCCTACAATGAGCAGTTCTTC.

This clone was found a few times. The chain has TRBV7-2 and TRBJ2-3; perhaps TRBD1 as D (5 bases). Germline V gene lookup returns CDR1 SGHTA and CDR2 FQGNSA. Trimming left V 2 bases short and J 6 bases short, with 9 bases between. CDR3 length equals 13 residues. The CDR3 nucleotides read TGTGCCAGCAGCTTATTCCCAGGGGATACGCAGTATTTT. It encodes CASSLFPGDTQYF.